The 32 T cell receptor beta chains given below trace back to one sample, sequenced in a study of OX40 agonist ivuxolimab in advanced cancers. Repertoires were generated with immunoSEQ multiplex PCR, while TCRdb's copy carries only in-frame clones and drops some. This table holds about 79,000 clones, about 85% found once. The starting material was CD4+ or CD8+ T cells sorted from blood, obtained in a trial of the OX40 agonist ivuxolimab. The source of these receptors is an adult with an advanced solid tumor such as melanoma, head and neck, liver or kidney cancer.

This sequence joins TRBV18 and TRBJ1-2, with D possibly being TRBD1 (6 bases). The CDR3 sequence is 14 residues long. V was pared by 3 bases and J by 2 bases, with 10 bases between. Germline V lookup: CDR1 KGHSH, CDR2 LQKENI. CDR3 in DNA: TGTGCCAGCTCACCCGACAGGAGGAACTATGGCTACACCTTC. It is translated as CASSPDRRNYGYTF. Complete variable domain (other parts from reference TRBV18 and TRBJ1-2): NAGVMQNPRHLVRRRGQEARLRCSPMKGHSHVYWYRQLPEEGLKFMVYLQKENIIDESGMPKERFSAEFPKEGPSILRIQQVVRGDSAAYFCASSPDRRNYGYTFGSGTRLTVV.

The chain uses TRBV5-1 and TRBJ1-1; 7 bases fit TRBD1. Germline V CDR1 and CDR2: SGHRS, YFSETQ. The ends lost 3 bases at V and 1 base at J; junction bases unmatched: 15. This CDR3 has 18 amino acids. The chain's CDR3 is CASSSPTGSGIRNTEAFF. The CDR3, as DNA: TGCGCCAGCAGCTCCCCGACAGGGTCGGGGATAAGGAACACTGAAGCTTTCTTT.

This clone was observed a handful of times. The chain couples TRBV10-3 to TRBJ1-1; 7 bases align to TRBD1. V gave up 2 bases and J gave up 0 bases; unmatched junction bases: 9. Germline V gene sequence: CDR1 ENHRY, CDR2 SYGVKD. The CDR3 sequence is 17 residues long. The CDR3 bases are TGTGCCATCAGTGAGCCGACAGGGTATTACATGAACACTGAAGCTTTCTTT. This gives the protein CAISEPTGYYMNTEAFF.

The CDR3 sequence: CASSSSYEQYF. DNA for the CDR3: TGTGCCAGCAGTTCCTCCTACGAGCAGTACTTC. J is TRBJ2-7 and V is TRBV2; D not resolved. Germline V gives CDR1 SNHLY, CDR2 FYNNEI. The CDR3 consists of 11 residues. The V end was cut by 5 bases, the J end by 0 bases, with 2 bases between.

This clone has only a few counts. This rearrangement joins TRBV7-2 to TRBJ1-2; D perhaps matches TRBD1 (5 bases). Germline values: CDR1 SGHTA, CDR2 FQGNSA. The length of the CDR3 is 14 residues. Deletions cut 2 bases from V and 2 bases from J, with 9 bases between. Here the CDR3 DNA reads TGTGCCAGCAGCTTACGGGACCAGAACTATGGCTACACCTTC. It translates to CASSLRDQNYGYTF.

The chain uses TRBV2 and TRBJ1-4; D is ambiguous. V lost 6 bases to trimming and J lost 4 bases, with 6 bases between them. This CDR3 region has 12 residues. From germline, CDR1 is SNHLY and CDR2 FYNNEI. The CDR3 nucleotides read TGTGCCAGCAGGTACATTAATGAAAAACTGTTTTTT. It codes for CASRYINEKLFF.

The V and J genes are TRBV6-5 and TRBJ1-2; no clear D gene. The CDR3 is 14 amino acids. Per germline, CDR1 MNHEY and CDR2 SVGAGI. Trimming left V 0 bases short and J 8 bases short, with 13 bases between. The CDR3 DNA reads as TGTGCCAGCAGTTACTCGTACGGGAATAAGGGCTACACCTTC. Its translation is CASSYSYGNKGYTF.

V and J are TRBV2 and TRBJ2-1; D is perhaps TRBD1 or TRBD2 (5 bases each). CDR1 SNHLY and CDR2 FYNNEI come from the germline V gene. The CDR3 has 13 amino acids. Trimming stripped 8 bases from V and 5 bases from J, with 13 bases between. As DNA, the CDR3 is TGTGCCAGCCGGGACGGGCCCCACAATGAGCAGTTCTTC. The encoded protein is CASRDGPHNEQFF.

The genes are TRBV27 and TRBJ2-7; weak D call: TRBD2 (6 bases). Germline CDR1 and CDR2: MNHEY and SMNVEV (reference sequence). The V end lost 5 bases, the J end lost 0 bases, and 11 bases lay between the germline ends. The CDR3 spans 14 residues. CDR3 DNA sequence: TGTGCCAGCAGTGCGACGGGAGCCTCCTACGAGCAGTACTTC. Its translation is CASSATGASYEQYF.

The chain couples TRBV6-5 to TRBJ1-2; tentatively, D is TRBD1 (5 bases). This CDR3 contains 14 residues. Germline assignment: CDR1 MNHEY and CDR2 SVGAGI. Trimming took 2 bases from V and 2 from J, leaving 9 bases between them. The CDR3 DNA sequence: TGTGCCAGCAGTTACGGGACTTCGAACTATGGCTACACCTTC. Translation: CASSYGTSNYGYTF.

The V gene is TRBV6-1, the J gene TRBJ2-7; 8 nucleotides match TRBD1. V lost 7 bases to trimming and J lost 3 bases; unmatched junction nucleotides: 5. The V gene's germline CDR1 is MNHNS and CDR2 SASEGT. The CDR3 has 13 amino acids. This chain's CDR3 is CASKTGQGYEQYF. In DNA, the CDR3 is TGTGCCAGCAAAACCGGACAGGGCTACGAGCAGTACTTC.

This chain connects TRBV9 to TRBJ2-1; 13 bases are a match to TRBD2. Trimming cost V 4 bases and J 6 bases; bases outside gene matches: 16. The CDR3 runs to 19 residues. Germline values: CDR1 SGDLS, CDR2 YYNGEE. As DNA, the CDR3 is TGTGCCAGCAGCCCCGAGAGATGGACTAGCGGGGGTTTAACCAATGAGCAGTTCTTC. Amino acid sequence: CASSPERWTSGGLTNEQFF.

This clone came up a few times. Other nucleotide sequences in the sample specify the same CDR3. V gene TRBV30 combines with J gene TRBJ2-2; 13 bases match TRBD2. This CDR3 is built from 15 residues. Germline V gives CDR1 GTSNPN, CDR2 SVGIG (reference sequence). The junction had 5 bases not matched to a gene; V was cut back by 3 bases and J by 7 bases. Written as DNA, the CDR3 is TGTGCCTGGAGAGGACTAGCGGGGGCGGGCGGGGAGCTGTTTTTT. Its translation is CAWRGLAGAGGELFF.

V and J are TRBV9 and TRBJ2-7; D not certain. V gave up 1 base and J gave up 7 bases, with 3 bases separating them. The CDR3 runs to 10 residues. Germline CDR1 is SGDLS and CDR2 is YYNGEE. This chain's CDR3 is CASSVNEQYF. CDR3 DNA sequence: TGTGCCAGCAGCGTAAATGAGCAGTACTTC.

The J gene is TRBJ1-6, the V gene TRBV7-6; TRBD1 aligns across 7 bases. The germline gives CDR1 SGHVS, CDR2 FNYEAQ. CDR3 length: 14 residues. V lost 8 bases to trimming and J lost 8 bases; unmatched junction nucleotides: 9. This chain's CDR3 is CASGPTGWDSPLHF. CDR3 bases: TGTGCCAGCGGCCCGACAGGGTGGGATTCACCCCTCCACTTT.

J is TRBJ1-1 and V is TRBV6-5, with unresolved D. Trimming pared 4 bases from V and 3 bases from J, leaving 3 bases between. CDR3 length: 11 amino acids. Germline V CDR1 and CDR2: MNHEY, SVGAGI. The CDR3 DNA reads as TGTGCCAGCAGTTGGGACACTGAAGCTTTCTTT. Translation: CASSWDTEAFF.

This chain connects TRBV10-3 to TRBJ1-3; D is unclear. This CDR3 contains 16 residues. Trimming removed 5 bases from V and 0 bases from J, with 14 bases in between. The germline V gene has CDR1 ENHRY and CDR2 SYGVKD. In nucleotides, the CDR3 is TGTGCCATCAGTCCTCTATCAGTGAGCTCTGGAAACACCATATATTTT. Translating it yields CAISPLSVSSGNTIYF.

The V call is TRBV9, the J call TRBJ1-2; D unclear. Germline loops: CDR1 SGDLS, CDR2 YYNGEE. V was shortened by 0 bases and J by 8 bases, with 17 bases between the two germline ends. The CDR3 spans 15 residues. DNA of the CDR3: TGTGCCAGCAGCGTAGCTGGGGAAAGGGCAAGGGGCTACACCTTC. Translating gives CASSVAGERARGYTF.

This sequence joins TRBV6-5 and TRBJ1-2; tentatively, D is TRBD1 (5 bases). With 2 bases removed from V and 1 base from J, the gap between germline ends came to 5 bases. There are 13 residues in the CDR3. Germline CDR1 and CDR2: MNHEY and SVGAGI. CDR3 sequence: CASSYDSNYGYTF. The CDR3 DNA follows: TGTGCCAGCAGTTACGACAGTAACTATGGCTACACCTTC.

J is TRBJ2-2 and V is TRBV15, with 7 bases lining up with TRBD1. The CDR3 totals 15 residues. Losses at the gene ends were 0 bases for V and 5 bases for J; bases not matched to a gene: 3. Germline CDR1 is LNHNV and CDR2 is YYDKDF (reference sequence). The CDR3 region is CATSRDRGRTGELFF. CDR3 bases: TGTGCCACCAGCAGAGATAGGGGGCGGACCGGGGAGCTGTTTTTT.

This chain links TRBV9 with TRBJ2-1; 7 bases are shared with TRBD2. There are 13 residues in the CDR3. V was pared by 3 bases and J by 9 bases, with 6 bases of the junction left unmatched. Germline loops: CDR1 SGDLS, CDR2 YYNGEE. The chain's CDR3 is CASSEEASGEQFF. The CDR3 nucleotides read TGTGCCAGCAGCGAAGAGGCTAGCGGTGAGCAGTTCTTC.

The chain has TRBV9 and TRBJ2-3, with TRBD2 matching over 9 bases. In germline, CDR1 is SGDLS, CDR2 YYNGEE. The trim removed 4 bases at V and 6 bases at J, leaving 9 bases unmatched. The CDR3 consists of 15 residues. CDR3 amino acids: CASSPAGGPEDTQYF. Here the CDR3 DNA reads TGTGCCAGCAGCCCGGCGGGGGGGCCCGAGGATACGCAGTATTTT.

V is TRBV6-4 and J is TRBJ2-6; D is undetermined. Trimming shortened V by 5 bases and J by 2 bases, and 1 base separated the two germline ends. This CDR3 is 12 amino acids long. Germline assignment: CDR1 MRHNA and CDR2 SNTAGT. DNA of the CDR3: TGTGCCAGCAGTCCTGGGGCCAACGTCCTGACTTTC. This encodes CASSPGANVLTF.

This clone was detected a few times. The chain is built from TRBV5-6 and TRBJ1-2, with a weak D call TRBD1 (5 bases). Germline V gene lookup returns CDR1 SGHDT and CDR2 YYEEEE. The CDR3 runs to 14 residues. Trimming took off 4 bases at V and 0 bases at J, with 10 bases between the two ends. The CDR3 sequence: CASSGGAANYGYTF. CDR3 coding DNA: TGTGCCAGCAGCGGGGGTGCCGCTAACTATGGCTACACCTTC.

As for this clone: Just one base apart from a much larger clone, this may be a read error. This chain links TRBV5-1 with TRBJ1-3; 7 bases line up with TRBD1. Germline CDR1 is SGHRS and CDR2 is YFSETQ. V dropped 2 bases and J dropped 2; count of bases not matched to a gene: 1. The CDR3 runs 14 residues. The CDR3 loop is CASSFGTAGNTIYF. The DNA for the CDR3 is TGCGCCAGCAGCTTTGGGACAGCTGGAAACACCATATATTTT.

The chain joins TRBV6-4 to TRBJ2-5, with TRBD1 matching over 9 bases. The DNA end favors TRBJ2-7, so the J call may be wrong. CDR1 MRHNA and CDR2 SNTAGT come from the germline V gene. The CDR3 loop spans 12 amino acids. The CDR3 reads CANRDRVYEQYF. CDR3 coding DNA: TGTGCCAACCGGGACAGGGTCTACGAGCAGTACTTC.

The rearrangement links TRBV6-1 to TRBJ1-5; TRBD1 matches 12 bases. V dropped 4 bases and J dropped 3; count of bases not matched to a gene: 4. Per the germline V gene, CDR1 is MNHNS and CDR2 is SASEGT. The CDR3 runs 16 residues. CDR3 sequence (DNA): TGTGCCAGCAGTGCTGGGACAGGGGGCGTCAATCAGCCCCAGCATTTT. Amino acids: CASSAGTGGVNQPQHF.

CDR3 nucleotide sequence: TGTGCTAGCAGAGGACAGGGACGCTCTGGGGCCAACGTCCTGACTTTC. Translated: CASRGQGRSGANVLTF. The chain is built from TRBV12-5 and TRBJ2-6; 8 positions match TRBD1. V was pared by 9 bases and J by 0 bases, with 7 bases of the junction left unmatched. This CDR3 spans 16 amino acids. In germline, CDR1 is LGHNT, CDR2 FRNRAP.

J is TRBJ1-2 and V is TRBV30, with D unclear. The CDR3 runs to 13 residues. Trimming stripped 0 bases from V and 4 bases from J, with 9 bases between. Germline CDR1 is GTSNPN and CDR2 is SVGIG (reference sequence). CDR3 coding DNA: TGTGCCTGGAGTGTACGGGCGGGCTATGGCTACACCTTC. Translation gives CAWSVRAGYGYTF.

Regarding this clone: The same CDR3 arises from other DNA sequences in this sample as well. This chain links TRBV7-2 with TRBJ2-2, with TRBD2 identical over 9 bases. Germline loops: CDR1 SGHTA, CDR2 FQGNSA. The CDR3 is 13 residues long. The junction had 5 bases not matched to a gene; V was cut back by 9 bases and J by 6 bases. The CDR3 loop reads CASGAGGSGELFF. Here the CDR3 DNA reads TGTGCCAGTGGAGCGGGAGGTTCCGGGGAGCTGTTTTTT.

The CDR3 nucleotides are TGTGCCAGCAGTGAAGACGTTGGGGGTGGGCAGCAGTACTTC. Translating it yields CASSEDVGGGQQYF. The rearrangement uses TRBV2 and TRBJ2-7; D possibly uses TRBD1 or TRBD2 (5 bases each). CDR3 length: 14 amino acids. V lost 1 base, J lost 8 bases, and 15 bases lay in between. Germline V CDR1 and CDR2: SNHLY, FYNNEI.

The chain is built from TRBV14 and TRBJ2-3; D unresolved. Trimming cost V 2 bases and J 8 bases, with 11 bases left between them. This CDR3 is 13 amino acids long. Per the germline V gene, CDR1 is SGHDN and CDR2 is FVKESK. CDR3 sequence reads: CASSQLRVGTQYF. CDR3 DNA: TGTGCCAGCAGCCAACTCAGAGTGGGTACGCAGTATTTT.